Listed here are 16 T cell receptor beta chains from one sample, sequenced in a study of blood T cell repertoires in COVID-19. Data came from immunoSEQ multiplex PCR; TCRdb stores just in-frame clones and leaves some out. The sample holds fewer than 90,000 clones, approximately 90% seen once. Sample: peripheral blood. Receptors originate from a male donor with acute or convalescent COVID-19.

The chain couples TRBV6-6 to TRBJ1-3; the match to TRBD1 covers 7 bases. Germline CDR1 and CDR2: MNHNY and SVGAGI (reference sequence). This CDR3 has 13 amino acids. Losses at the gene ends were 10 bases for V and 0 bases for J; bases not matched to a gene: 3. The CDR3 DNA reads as TGTGCCACAGGGGGGTTCTCTGGAAACACCATATATTTT. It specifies CATGGFSGNTIYF.

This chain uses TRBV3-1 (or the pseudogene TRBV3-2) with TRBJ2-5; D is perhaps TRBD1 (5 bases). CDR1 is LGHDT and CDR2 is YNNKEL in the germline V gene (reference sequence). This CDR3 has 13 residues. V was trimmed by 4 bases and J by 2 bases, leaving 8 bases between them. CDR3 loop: CASSLTVQETQYF. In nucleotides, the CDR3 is TGTGCCAGCAGCCTGACAGTACAAGAGACCCAGTACTTC.

The CDR3 nucleotides read TGTGCCAGCAGCGTGGGGGGACAGGGCACAGATACGCAGTATTTT. Its translation is CASSVGGQGTDTQYF. The rearrangement links TRBV9 to TRBJ2-3; 8 positions agree with TRBD1. Trimming at V came to 2 bases and at J to 1 base, leaving 3 bases not matched to a gene. The CDR3 runs 15 residues. Germline CDR1 reads SGDLS; CDR2 reads YYNGEE.

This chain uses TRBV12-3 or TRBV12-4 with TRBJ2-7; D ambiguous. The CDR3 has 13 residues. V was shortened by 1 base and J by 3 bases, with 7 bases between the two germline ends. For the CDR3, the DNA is TGTGCCAGCAGTTTAGGCCCGGGCTACGAGCAGTACTTC. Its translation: CASSLGPGYEQYF.

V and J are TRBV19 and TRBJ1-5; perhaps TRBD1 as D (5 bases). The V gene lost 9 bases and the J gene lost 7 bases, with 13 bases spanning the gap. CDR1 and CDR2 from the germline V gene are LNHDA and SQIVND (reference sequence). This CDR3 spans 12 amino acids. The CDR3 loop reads CASRWPGQPQHF. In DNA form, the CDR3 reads TGTGCCAGCCGCTGGCCAGGGCAGCCCCAGCATTTT.

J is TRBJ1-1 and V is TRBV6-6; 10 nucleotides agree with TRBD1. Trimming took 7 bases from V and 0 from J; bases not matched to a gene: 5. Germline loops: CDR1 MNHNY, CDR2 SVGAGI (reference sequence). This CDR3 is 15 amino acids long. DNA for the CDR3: TGTGCCAGCAATTCTGACAGGGGGCTGAACACTGAAGCTTTCTTT. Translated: CASNSDRGLNTEAFF.

CDR3 amino acids: CASSQGRNYGYTF. In DNA form, the CDR3 reads TGTGCCAGCAGCCAGGGGCGAAACTATGGCTACACCTTC. V usage is TRBV7-2 and J usage is TRBJ1-2, with D perhaps matching TRBD1 (6 bases). The CDR3 spans 13 residues. Germline CDR1 reads SGHTA; CDR2 reads FQGNSA. Trimming took off 5 bases at V and 2 bases at J, with 9 bases between the two ends.

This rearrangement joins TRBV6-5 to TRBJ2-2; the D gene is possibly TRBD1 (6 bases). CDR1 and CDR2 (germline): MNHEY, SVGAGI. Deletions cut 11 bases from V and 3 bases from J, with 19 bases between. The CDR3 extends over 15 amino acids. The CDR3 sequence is CACNGGTTYTGELFF. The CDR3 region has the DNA TGTGCCTGCAATGGTGGGACAACATACACCGGGGAGCTGTTTTTT.

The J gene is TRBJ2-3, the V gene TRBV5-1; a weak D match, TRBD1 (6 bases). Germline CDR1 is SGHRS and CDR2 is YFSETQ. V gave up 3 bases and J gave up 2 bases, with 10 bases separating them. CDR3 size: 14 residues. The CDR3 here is CASSSGQYTDTQYF. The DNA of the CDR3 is TGCGCCAGCAGCTCCGGACAGTACACAGATACGCAGTATTTT. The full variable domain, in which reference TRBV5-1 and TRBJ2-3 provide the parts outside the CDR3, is KAGVTQTPRYLIKTRGQQVTLSCSPISGHRSVSWYQQTPGQGLQFLFEYFSETQRNKGNFPGRFSGRQFSNSRSEMNVSTLELGDSALYLCASSSGQYTDTQYFGPGTRLTVL.

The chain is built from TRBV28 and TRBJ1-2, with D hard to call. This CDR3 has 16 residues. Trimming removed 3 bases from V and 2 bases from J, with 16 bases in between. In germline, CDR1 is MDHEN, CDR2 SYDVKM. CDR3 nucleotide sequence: TGTGCCAGCAGTTTCGTCGACCTGACACAGAACTATGGCTACACCTTC. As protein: CASSFVDLTQNYGYTF.

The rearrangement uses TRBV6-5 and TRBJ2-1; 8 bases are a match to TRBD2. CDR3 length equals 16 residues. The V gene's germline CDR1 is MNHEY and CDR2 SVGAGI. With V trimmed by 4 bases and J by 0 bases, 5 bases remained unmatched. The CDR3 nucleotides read TGTGCCAGCAGTTCCCCGGGGGGGGGCTCCTACAATGAGCAGTTCTTC. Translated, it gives CASSSPGGGSYNEQFF.

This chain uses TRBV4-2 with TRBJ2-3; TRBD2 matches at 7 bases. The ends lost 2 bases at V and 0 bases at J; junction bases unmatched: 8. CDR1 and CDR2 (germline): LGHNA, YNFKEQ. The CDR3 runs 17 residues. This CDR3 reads CASSQSPSGTSTDTQYF. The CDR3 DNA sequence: TGTGCCAGCAGCCAATCCCCTAGCGGAACTAGCACAGATACGCAGTATTTT.

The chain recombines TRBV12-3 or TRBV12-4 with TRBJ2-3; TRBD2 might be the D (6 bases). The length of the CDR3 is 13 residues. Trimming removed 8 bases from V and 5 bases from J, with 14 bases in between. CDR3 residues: CASGLFGGDTQYF. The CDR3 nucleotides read TGTGCCAGCGGACTATTCGGCGGAGATACGCAGTATTTT.

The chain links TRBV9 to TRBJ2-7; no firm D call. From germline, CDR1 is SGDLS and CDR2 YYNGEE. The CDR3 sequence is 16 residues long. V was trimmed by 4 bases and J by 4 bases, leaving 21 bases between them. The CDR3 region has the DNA TGTGCCAGCAGCACCTCGCTTGAACAGCCCCCTTACGAGCAGTACTTC. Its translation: CASSTSLEQPPYEQYF.

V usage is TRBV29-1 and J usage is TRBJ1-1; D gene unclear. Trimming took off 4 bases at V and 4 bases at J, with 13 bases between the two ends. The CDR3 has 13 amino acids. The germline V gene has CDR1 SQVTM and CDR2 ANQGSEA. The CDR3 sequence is CSVVRDFGTEAFF. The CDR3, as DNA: TGCAGCGTTGTACGAGATTTCGGCACTGAAGCTTTCTTT. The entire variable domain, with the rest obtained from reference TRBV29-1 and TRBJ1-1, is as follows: SAVISQKPSRDICQRGTSLTIQCQVDSQVTMMFWYRQQPGQSLTLIATANQGSEATYESGFVIDKFPISRPNLTFSTLTVSNMSPEDSSIYLCSVVRDFGTEAFFGQGTRLTVV.

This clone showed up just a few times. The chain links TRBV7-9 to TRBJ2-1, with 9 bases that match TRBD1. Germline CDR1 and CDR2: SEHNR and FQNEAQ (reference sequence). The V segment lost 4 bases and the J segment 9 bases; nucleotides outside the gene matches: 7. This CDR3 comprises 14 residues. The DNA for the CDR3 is TGTGCCAGCAGCTCTCCGGGACAGGGAAGTGAGCAGTTCTTC. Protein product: CASSSPGQGSEQFF.